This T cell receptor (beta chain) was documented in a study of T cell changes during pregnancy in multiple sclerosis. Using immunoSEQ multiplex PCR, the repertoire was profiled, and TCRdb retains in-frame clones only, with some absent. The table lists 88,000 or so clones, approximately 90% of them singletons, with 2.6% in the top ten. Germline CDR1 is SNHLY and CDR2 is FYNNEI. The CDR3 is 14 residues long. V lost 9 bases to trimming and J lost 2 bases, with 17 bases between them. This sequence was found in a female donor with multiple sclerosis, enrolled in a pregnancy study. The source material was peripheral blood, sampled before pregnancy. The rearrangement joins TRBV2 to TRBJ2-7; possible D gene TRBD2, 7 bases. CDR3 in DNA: TGTGCCAGGAGGGGGGGAGGGGGTCCCTACGAGCAGTACTTC. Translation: CARRGGGGPYEQYF. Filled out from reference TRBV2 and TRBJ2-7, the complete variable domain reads EPEVTQTPSHQVTQMGQEVILRCVPISNHLYFYWYRQILGQKVEFLVSFYNNEISEKSEIFDDQFSVERPDGSNFTLKIRSTKLEDSAMYFCARRGGGGPYEQYFGPGTRLTVT.